This TCR beta chain comes out of a study of response to subunit inactivated influenza vaccine. Only a few counts were recorded for this clonotype. Its cognate antigen is unknown. The CDR3 has 12 amino acids. Trimming cost V 4 bases and J 2 bases, with 6 bases left between them. Per germline, CDR1 SQVTM and CDR2 ANQGSEA. Each CDR3 protein gets one entry after TCRdb re-called the RT-PCR reads with MiXCR. Altogether around 480,000 distinct CDR3 sequences are present, about 15% being singletons, with the ten largest covering approximately 3%. Study results and limitations: Only a handful of new T cells, the authors suggested, are recruited with each seasonal influenza vaccination.

This rearrangement joins TRBV29-1 to TRBJ2-4, with unresolved D. Material: CD4+ T cells sorted from PBMCs, obtained less than 30 months after vaccination. This TCR derives from a man aged 45 to 75 who received an inactivated influenza vaccine. CDR3 in DNA: TGCAGCGTTGCCGGCTCCAAAAACATTCAGTACTTC. Amino acid sequence: CSVAGSKNIQYF. Drawing the rest from reference TRBV29-1 and TRBJ2-4, the complete variable domain is SAVISQKPSRDICQRGTSLTIQCQVDSQVTMMFWYRQQPGQSLTLIATANQGSEATYESGFVIDKFPISRPNLTFSTLTVSNMSPEDSSIYLCSVAGSKNIQYFGAGTRLSVL.